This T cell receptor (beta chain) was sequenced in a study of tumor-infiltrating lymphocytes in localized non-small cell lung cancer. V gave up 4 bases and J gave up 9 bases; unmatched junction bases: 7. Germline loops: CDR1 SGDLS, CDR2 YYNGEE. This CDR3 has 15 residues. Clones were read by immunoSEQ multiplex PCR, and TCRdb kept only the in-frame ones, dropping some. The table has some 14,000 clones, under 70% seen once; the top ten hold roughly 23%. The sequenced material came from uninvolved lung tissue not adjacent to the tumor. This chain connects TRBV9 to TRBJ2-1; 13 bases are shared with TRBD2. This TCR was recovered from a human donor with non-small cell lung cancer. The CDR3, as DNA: TGTGCCAGCAGCCTCACTAGCGGGGGGGCCTTTGAGCAGTTCTTC. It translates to CASSLTSGGAFEQFF. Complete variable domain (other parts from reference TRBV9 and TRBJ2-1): DSGVTQTPKHLITATGQRVTLRCSPRSGDLSVYWYQQSLDQGLQFLIQYYNGEERAKGNILERFSAQQFPDLHSELNLSSLELGDSALYFCASSLTSGGAFEQFFGPGTRLTVL.